These 15 T cell receptor beta chains were sequenced from one sample in a study of blood T cell repertoires in COVID-19. The repertoire was sequenced with immunoSEQ multiplex PCR; TCRdb's copy has only in-frame clones and lacks some. The sample yields roughly 200,000 clones, 83% seen once. The sample was PBMCs or T cells enriched from blood (not recorded which). The receptors were sampled from a woman aged 45-60 years who had been exposed to COVID-19.

The chain uses TRBV27 and TRBJ1-1; TRBD1 matches at 7 bases. With 6 bases clipped from V and 1 base from J, the junction kept 5 bases outside the gene matches. CDR3 length: 14 residues. From germline, CDR1 is MNHEY and CDR2 SMNVEV (reference sequence). CDR3 DNA: TGTGCCAGCAGCCTGGGACAGCCGAACACTGAAGCTTTCTTT. Its protein product is CASSLGQPNTEAFF.

This clone has only a few counts. V usage is TRBV5-1 and J usage is TRBJ2-5; TRBD1 agrees at 7 bases. V lost 4 bases, J lost 4 bases, and 13 bases stayed unmatched. The CDR3 extends over 16 amino acids. Germline V gene sequence: CDR1 SGHRS, CDR2 YFSETQ. In DNA form, the CDR3 reads TGCGCCAGCAGCCCCGGGACAGTCCTCCAGGTAGAGACCCAGTACTTC. Protein product: CASSPGTVLQVETQYF.

The CDR3 coding sequence is TGTGCCAGCAGCTTAGGCCGGGGATACGGCACTGAAGCTTTCTTT. Translation gives CASSLGRGYGTEAFF. The chain has TRBV7-2 and TRBJ1-1; no firm D call. With 1 base removed from V and 4 bases from J, the gap between germline ends came to 13 bases. The CDR3 sequence is 15 residues long. CDR1 and CDR2 from the germline V gene are SGHTA and FQGNSA.

J is TRBJ1-3 and V is TRBV10-3, with D perhaps TRBD1 (5 bases). CDR1 is ENHRY and CDR2 is SYGVKD in the germline V gene. This CDR3 region has 17 residues. Trimming took 0 bases from V and 1 from J, leaving 13 bases between them. CDR3 sequence (DNA): TGTGCCATCAGTGAGTCCGGGGGAAGGAGATCTGGAAACACCATATATTTT. Its translation: CAISESGGRRSGNTIYF.

The V gene is TRBV2, the J gene TRBJ1-5; TRBD1 matches 9 bases. The germline V gene has CDR1 SNHLY and CDR2 FYNNEI. The CDR3 loop spans 15 amino acids. V shed 6 bases, J shed 4 bases, and the junction held 7 bases outside the gene matches. The CDR3 DNA is TGTGCCAGCAGCCGACAGGGGGTTGGGAATCAGCCCCAGCATTTT. Translated: CASSRQGVGNQPQHF.

The chain is built from TRBV6-2 or TRBV6-3 and TRBJ1-5; D uncertain. The CDR3 length is 14 residues. The germline gives CDR1 MNHEY, CDR2 SVGEGT. The germline V and J ends were trimmed by 5 bases and 0 bases, with 8 bases remaining between them. CDR3 amino acids: CASSGQSSNQPQHF. As DNA, the CDR3 is TGTGCCAGCAGTGGGCAGAGTAGCAATCAGCCCCAGCATTTT.

This chain joins TRBV9 and TRBJ2-2; possible D gene TRBD2, 7 bases. This CDR3 has 17 residues. Germline lookup yields CDR1 SGDLS and CDR2 YYNGEE. Deletions cut 4 bases from V and 8 bases from J, with 24 bases between. The CDR3 loop reads CASSLHLSGGPRGELFF. The CDR3 nucleotides read TGTGCCAGCAGCTTACATTTATCCGGGGGGCCCCGGGGGGAGCTGTTTTTT.

The chain links TRBV18 to TRBJ2-2; 8 nucleotides align to TRBD1. CDR1 KGHSH and CDR2 LQKENI come from the germline V gene. Losses at the gene ends were 6 bases for V and 7 bases for J; bases not matched to a gene: 7. This CDR3 has 14 amino acids. CDR3 sequence (DNA): TGTGCCAGCTCGCCGGACAGGGCGGTCGGGGAGCTGTTTTTT. It yields the protein CASSPDRAVGELFF.

The chain has TRBV5-4 and TRBJ2-3; the D is unclear. Trimming shortened V by 2 bases and J by 6 bases, and 10 bases separated the two germline ends. The CDR3 runs to 13 residues. CDR1 SGHNT and CDR2 YYREEE come from the germline V gene (reference sequence). The CDR3: CASSLLGSDTQYF. As DNA, the CDR3 is TGTGCCAGCAGCTTACTCGGGTCGGATACGCAGTATTTT.

V gene TRBV6-5 combines with J gene TRBJ1-3; tentatively, D is TRBD1 (6 bases). CDR3 size: 13 residues. The germline V gene has CDR1 MNHEY and CDR2 SVGAGI. Between the trimmed V and J ends, which lost 6 bases and 8 bases, there was a span of 14 bases. This CDR3 reads CASRLQGGHTIYF. CDR3 in DNA: TGTGCCAGCAGATTACAGGGTGGGCACACCATATATTTT.

The genes are TRBV7-6 and TRBJ2-1, with TRBD1 as a possible D gene (6 bases). The length of the CDR3 is 13 residues. V was clipped by 2 bases and J by 9 bases, with 11 bases between them. Germline CDR1 SGHVS, CDR2 FNYEAQ. The CDR3 DNA is TGTGCCAGCAGCTTACGCCAGGGGCCTGAGCAGTTCTTC. Translating it yields CASSLRQGPEQFF.

The V call is TRBV9, the J call TRBJ2-2; 8 bases are a match to TRBD1. The CDR3 runs 15 residues. J lost 4 bases, V lost 4 bases, and 6 bases had no gene match. The germline CDR1 and CDR2 sequences are SGDLS and YYNGEE. The CDR3 sequence: CASSSRTGITGELFF. The CDR3 DNA sequence: TGTGCCAGCAGCTCTCGGACAGGGATCACCGGGGAGCTGTTTTTT.

The chain employs TRBV15 and TRBJ1-6, with D possibly TRBD1 on 5 matching bases. Deletions cut 4 bases from V and 16 bases from J, with 20 bases between. The germline V gene has CDR1 LNHNV and CDR2 YYDKDF (reference sequence). CDR3 length: 14 residues. Here the CDR3 reads CATSIGAEGPPLHF. The CDR3 coding sequence is TGTGCCACCAGCATCGGGGCGGAGGGTCCCCCGCTCCACTTT.

This chain connects TRBV21-1 to TRBJ1-5. TRBV21-1 is a recognized pseudogene. The CDR3 has 15 residues. The DNA of the CDR3 is TGTGCCAGCAGCAAAGCTGGAGCGGTCAATCAGCCCCAGCATTTT. This sequence encodes CASSKAGAVNQPQHF.

This chain connects TRBV2 to TRBJ1-2; no definite D call. V lost 8 bases, J lost 6 bases, and 13 bases lay in between. The germline V gene has CDR1 SNHLY and CDR2 FYNNEI. This CDR3 region has 12 residues. For the CDR3, the DNA is TGTGCCAGCCGGAGACTAAGGGATGGCTACACCTTC. Residues: CASRRLRDGYTF.